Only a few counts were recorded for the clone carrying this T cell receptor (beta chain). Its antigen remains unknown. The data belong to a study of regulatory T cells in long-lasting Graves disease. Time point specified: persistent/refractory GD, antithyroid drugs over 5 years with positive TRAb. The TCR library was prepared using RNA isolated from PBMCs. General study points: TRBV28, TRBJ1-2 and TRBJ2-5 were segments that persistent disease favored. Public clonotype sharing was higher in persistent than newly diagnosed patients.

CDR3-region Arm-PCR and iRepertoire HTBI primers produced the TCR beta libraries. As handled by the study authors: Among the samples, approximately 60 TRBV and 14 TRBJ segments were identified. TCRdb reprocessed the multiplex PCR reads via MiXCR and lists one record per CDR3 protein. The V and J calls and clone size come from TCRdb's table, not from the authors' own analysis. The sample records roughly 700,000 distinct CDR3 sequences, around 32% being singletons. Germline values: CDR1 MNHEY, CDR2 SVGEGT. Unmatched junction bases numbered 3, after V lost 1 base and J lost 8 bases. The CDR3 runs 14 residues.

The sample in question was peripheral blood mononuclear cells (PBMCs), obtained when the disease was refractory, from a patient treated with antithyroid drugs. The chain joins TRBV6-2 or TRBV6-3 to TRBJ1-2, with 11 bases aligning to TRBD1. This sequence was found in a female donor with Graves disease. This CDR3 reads CASSYWGQGDGYTF. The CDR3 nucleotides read TGTGCCAGCAGTTACTGGGGACAGGGGGACGGCTACACCTTC.